Sequencing of this T cell receptor beta chain was carried out in a study of blood T cell repertoires in COVID-19. Across the whole study: Both acute and convalescent COVID-19 samples were obtained from the United States, Italy and Spain.

The CDR3 totals 19 residues. The V end was cut by 2 bases, the J end by 4 bases, with 23 bases between. CDR1 MNHEY and CDR2 SVGEGT come from the germline V gene. This clone turned up a few times. Study processing details: Reference gene primer amplification gave nucleated cell count estimates. Assay: immunoSEQ multiplex PCR; the TCRdb copy retains only in-frame clones and omits some. V, J and clone size derive from that table, while D and trimming were established from the DNA sequence. Of fewer than 400,000 clones listed, 80% to 90% are singletons. The origin of this receptor is a man aged 25 to 40 with active or convalescent COVID-19. The sequenced sample was peripheral blood. The chain has TRBV6-2 or TRBV6-3 and TRBJ1-4; no clear D gene. The CDR3 DNA sequence: TGTGCCAGCAGTTACGCAGCGGCAGCAACTATGAAACTTAATGAAAAACTGTTTTTT. Protein product: CASSYAAAATMKLNEKLFF.